These 28 T cell receptor beta chains share one sample of origin, sequenced in a study of blood T cells in healthy people across ages. Using a J-beta primer mix together with a sample-barcoded 5' primer, a second PCR was run for about 7 to 12 cycles. TCRdb passed the 5' RACE reads through MiXCR, listing each CDR3 protein once. Seen here are about 1.6 million distinct CDR3 sequences, about 35% observed once, and the top ten hold approximately 10%. Sequences were obtained from blood. These receptors all stem from a woman in her thirties in good health.

The V call is TRBV28, the J call TRBJ1-4; unclear D gene. Germline CDR1 reads MDHEN; CDR2 reads SYDVKM. The V end lost 0 bases, the J end lost 5 bases, and 4 bases lay between the germline ends. CDR3 length: 13 amino acids. In nucleotides, the CDR3 is TGTGCCAGCAGTTTATGGGGCAATGAAAAACTGTTTTTT. Translating gives CASSLWGNEKLFF. The variable domain in full, with the rest retrieved from reference TRBV28 and TRBJ1-4, is DVKVTQSSRYLVKRTGEKVFLECVQDMDHENMFWYRQDPGLGLRLIYFSYDVKMKEKGDIPEGYSVSREKKERFSLILESASTNQTSMYLCASSLWGNEKLFFGSGTQLSVL.

The V call is TRBV18, the J call TRBJ1-4; D is possibly TRBD1 (5 bases). The CDR3 consists of 15 residues. With 3 bases removed from V and 10 bases from J, the gap between germline ends came to 18 bases. Germline CDR1 KGHSH, CDR2 LQKENI. CDR3: CASSPEGRTTGKLFF. CDR3 in DNA: TGTGCCAGCTCACCGGAGGGACGGACTACCGGAAAACTGTTTTTT.

Here the CDR3 reads CASSLAVMGNTEAFF. In DNA, the CDR3 is TGTGCCAGCAGCTTGGCCGTGATGGGGAACACTGAAGCTTTCTTT. This sequence joins TRBV5-6 and TRBJ1-1; D ambiguous. This CDR3 is built from 15 residues. Germline V gene sequence: CDR1 SGHDT, CDR2 YYEEEE. V lost 0 bases, J lost 1 base, and 10 bases lay in between.

The chain recombines TRBV2 with TRBJ2-2; the match to TRBD1 covers 8 bases. The ends lost 7 bases at V and 3 bases at J; junction bases unmatched: 4. The CDR3 is made up of 14 amino acids. Germline CDR1 SNHLY, CDR2 FYNNEI. The CDR3 is CASNYRGYTGELFF. CDR3 coding DNA: TGTGCCAGCAATTACAGGGGGTACACCGGGGAGCTGTTTTTT. The variable domain in full, with the rest retrieved from reference TRBV2 and TRBJ2-2, is EPEVTQTPSHQVTQMGQEVILRCVPISNHLYFYWYRQILGQKVEFLVSFYNNEISEKSEIFDDQFSVERPDGSNFTLKIRSTKLEDSAMYFCASNYRGYTGELFFGEGSRLTVL.

This clonotype has more than one count but fewer than ten. The CDR3 protein is CASSVERGDSYEQYF. DNA of the CDR3: TGTGCCAGCAGCGTAGAAAGGGGAGACTCCTACGAGCAGTACTTC. The rearrangement uses TRBV9 and TRBJ2-7; the D call may be TRBD1 or TRBD2 (5 bases each). Trimming took off 0 bases at V and 0 bases at J, with 10 bases between the two ends. Per germline, CDR1 SGDLS and CDR2 YYNGEE. The CDR3 spans 15 residues.

This clonotype was recorded a few times. The V call is TRBV20-1, the J call TRBJ1-2; D gene unclear. CDR1 is DFQATT, CDR2 SNEGSKA, per germline (reference sequence). Trimming pared 1 base from V and 3 bases from J, leaving 12 bases between. There are 14 residues in the CDR3. CDR3 protein: CSARGSPTDYGYTF. CDR3 bases: TGCAGTGCTAGAGGAAGCCCGACGGACTATGGCTACACCTTC.

This clonotype was observed a handful of times. The rearrangement links TRBV20-1 to TRBJ2-7, with D possibly matching TRBD1 (5 bases). V was trimmed by 3 bases and J by 7 bases, leaving 13 bases between them. The CDR3 loop spans 12 amino acids. Germline CDR1 reads DFQATT; CDR2 reads SNEGSKA (reference sequence). The CDR3 bases are TGCAGTGCTAGGAGACAGACAATGGAGCAGTACTTC. Its protein product is CSARRQTMEQYF.

In its sample, this clonotype was seen many times. The DNA for the CDR3 is TGCAGTGCTAGCGACGGACTAGCGGGAGAGCGGGAGACCCAGTACTTC. The encoded protein is CSASDGLAGERETQYF. This chain joins TRBV20-1 and TRBJ2-5, with 13 positions matching TRBD2. J lost 5 bases, V lost 3 bases, and 9 bases had no gene match. CDR1 and CDR2 from the germline V gene are DFQATT and SNEGSKA (reference sequence). This CDR3 region has 16 residues.

V usage is TRBV6-1 and J usage is TRBJ2-3, with 8 bases lining up with TRBD1. Unmatched junction bases numbered 10, after V lost 7 bases and J lost 1 base. The CDR3 sequence is 16 residues long. Germline-derived CDR1 and CDR2 are MNHNS and SASEGT. The CDR3 loop is CASTLRGGQGTDTQYF. The CDR3 bases are TGTGCCAGCACCCTAAGAGGGGGACAGGGCACAGATACGCAGTATTTT.

The V call is TRBV10-3, the J call TRBJ1-1; TRBD1 is a possible D gene (5 bases). Germline values: CDR1 ENHRY, CDR2 SYGVKD. Trimming took off 11 bases at V and 1 base at J, with 17 bases between the two ends. CDR3 length: 14 residues. This CDR3 reads CAFRGGVTNTEAFF. CDR3 sequence (DNA): TGTGCCTTCCGCGGGGGAGTGACGAACACTGAAGCTTTCTTT.

This clonotype was counted at least ten times. The V gene is TRBV7-2, the J gene TRBJ2-1; TRBD2 matches at 8 bases. CDR3 length equals 14 residues. The ends lost 7 bases at V and 8 bases at J; junction bases unmatched: 10. Germline CDR1 is SGHTA and CDR2 is FQGNSA. CDR3 nucleotide sequence: TGTGCCAGCACCCTCGGGAGGGCCCGAGATGAGCAGTTCTTC. Its protein product is CASTLGRARDEQFF.

This sequence joins TRBV9 and TRBJ2-5, with D possibly matching TRBD2 (5 bases). The V and J ends lost 0 bases and 5 bases respectively, with 11 bases between them. This CDR3 spans 14 amino acids. The germline CDR1 and CDR2 sequences are SGDLS and YYNGEE. The CDR3 region has the DNA TGTGCCAGCAGCGTAGGAACTAGGAAGGAGACCCAGTACTTC. It specifies CASSVGTRKETQYF.

This chain connects TRBV6-1 to TRBJ2-1, with 7 positions matching TRBD1. The CDR3 extends over 15 amino acids. V was clipped by 3 bases and J by 7 bases; unmatched bases: 9. Germline V gives CDR1 MNHNS, CDR2 SASEGT. The CDR3 protein is CASSDFPGGFNEQFF. The DNA of the CDR3 is TGTGCCAGCAGTGACTTCCCAGGGGGTTTTAATGAGCAGTTCTTC.

This clonotype occurred once. The rearrangement uses TRBV6-2 or TRBV6-3 and TRBJ2-1, with a weak D call TRBD2 (5 bases). Germline loops: CDR1 MNHEY, CDR2 SVGEGT. This CDR3 is 11 amino acids long. With 10 bases removed from V and 10 bases from J, the gap between germline ends came to 14 bases. CDR3 DNA sequence: TGTGCCACCACCCGAAGGGAGGAGCAGTTCTTC. It encodes CATTRREEQFF.

The chain is built from TRBV5-6 and TRBJ2-5; 9 bases fit TRBD2. This CDR3 is 15 amino acids long. Germline V gene lookup returns CDR1 SGHDT and CDR2 YYEEEE. V was pared by 3 bases and J by 5 bases, with 8 bases of the junction left unmatched. This CDR3 is CASSSRAGGRETQYF. DNA for the CDR3: TGTGCCAGCAGCTCCCGAGCGGGAGGAAGGGAGACCCAGTACTTC. Complete variable domain (other parts from reference TRBV5-6 and TRBJ2-5): DAGVTQSPTHLIKTRGQQVTLRCSPKSGHDTVSWYQQALGQGPQFIFQYYEEEERQRGNFPDRFSGHQFPNYSSELNVNALLLGDSALYLCASSSRAGGRETQYFGPGTRLLVL.

This clonotype was recorded at least ten times. The rearrangement uses TRBV5-1 and TRBJ2-5; 9 bases fit TRBD2. Germline CDR1 and CDR2: SGHRS and YFSETQ. This CDR3 contains 14 residues. V gave up 0 bases and J gave up 5 bases; unmatched junction bases: 2. CDR3 sequence reads: CASSLASGEETQYF. The DNA of the CDR3 is TGCGCCAGCAGCTTGGCTAGCGGGGAGGAGACCCAGTACTTC.

This clonotype appeared a few times. The gene calls are TRBV5-6 and TRBJ1-1; possibly TRBD1 for D (5 bases). Trimming shortened V by 4 bases and J by 5 bases, and 21 bases separated the two germline ends. Per germline, CDR1 SGHDT and CDR2 YYEEEE. The CDR3 extends over 16 amino acids. The CDR3 nucleotides read TGTGCCAGCAGCGCTATGACAGTGAACATAAAGACTGAAGCTTTCTTT. Translation gives CASSAMTVNIKTEAFF.

The CDR3 nucleotides are TGTGCCAGCAGCGGCCCCGTTTATGAGCAGTTCTTC. Its protein is CASSGPVYEQFF. The chain has TRBV3-1 and TRBJ2-1; D ambiguous. V was pared by 5 bases and J by 8 bases, with 10 bases between. The germline gives CDR1 LGHDT, CDR2 YNNKEL (reference sequence). The CDR3 sequence is 12 residues long.

The rearrangement joins TRBV3-1 to TRBJ2-7; D unresolved. Trimming removed 3 bases at V and 7 bases at J, with 7 bases between. Germline lookup yields CDR1 LGHDT and CDR2 YNNKEL (reference sequence). The CDR3 sequence is 11 residues long. The CDR3 nucleotides read TGTGCCAGCAGCCATTCGGAAGAGCAGTACTTC. This sequence encodes CASSHSEEQYF.

V gene TRBV2 combines with J gene TRBJ2-1; D not resolved. CDR1 and CDR2 (germline): SNHLY, FYNNEI. With 9 bases removed from V and 10 bases from J, the gap between germline ends came to 13 bases. The CDR3 totals 11 residues. In DNA form, the CDR3 reads TGTGCCAGTTCCGTCCGGCGGGAGCAGTTCTTC. This translates into CASSVRREQFF.

This clonotype was picked up a small number of times. This rearrangement joins TRBV12-3 or TRBV12-4 to TRBJ2-5, with D possibly called TRBD1 or TRBD2 (6 bases each). Deletions cut 8 bases from V and 5 bases from J, with 21 bases between. This CDR3 region has 15 residues. Here the CDR3 reads CASGDSGQYWETQYF. The CDR3 DNA follows: TGTGCCAGCGGGGACTCCGGACAGTATTGGGAGACCCAGTACTTC.

The sample holds a few counts of this clonotype. The rearrangement links TRBV7-2 to TRBJ2-1, with a tentative D call TRBD2 (5 bases). Germline CDR1 is SGHTA and CDR2 is FQGNSA. The CDR3 extends over 13 amino acids. Trimming removed 5 bases from V and 8 bases from J, with 13 bases in between. CDR3 in DNA: TGTGCCAGCAGCGCGGGCCGAAAGGATGAGCAGTTCTTC. Amino acid sequence: CASSAGRKDEQFF. The full variable domain, in which reference TRBV7-2 and TRBJ2-1 provide the parts outside the CDR3, is GAGVSQSPSNKVTEKGKDVELRCDPISGHTALYWYRQSLGQGLEFLIYFQGNSAPDKSGLPSDRFSAERTGGSVSTLTIQRTQQEDSAVYLCASSAGRKDEQFFGPGTRLTVL.

The chain combines TRBV28 with TRBJ1-1; D might be TRBD1 (6 bases). V lost 7 bases and J lost 4, with 19 bases in between. The germline gives CDR1 MDHEN, CDR2 SYDVKM. CDR3 length equals 15 residues. The CDR3 DNA follows: TGTGCCAGCATCCAGTCGGACAGTTGGACCACTGAAGCTTTCTTT. This codes for CASIQSDSWTTEAFF.

This clonotype was seen a handful of times. The gene calls are TRBV12-3 or TRBV12-4 and TRBJ2-3; 8 bases are a match to TRBD2. This CDR3 spans 15 amino acids. Germline trimming cut 7 bases from V and 7 bases from J; bases unmatched to any gene: 13. This CDR3 is CASKRGTTGAYTQYF. The CDR3 region has the DNA TGTGCCAGCAAGCGGGGGACGACGGGAGCATATACGCAGTATTTT.

V gene TRBV28 combines with J gene TRBJ2-3; 13 nucleotides align to TRBD2. Germline V gene sequence: CDR1 MDHEN, CDR2 SYDVKM. The trim removed 3 bases at V and 2 bases at J, leaving 11 bases unmatched. This CDR3 is built from 19 residues. The CDR3 nucleotides read TGTGCCAGCAGTTTCGCCGGGACTAGCGGGATGAAAGACACAGATACGCAGTATTTT. This translates into CASSFAGTSGMKDTDTQYF.

The rearrangement uses TRBV20-1 and TRBJ2-2, with D maybe TRBD1 (5 bases). The CDR3 consists of 11 residues. Germline V CDR1 and CDR2: DFQATT, SNEGSKA (reference sequence). The CDR3 nucleotides are TGCCAGGGAATGAACACCGGGGAGCTGTTTTTT. It translates to CQGMNTGELFF.

V usage is TRBV25-1 and J usage is TRBJ1-2; D ambiguous. This CDR3 spans 11 amino acids. Deletions cut 3 bases from V and 8 bases from J, with 7 bases between. Germline V gene lookup returns CDR1 MGHDK and CDR2 SYGVNS. Here the CDR3 DNA reads TGTGCCAGCAGTGACCCCAGCGGCTACACCTTC. Its protein is CASSDPSGYTF.

V is TRBV30 and J is TRBJ2-2; perhaps TRBD2 as D (5 bases). V was trimmed by 5 bases and J by 7 bases, leaving 17 bases between them. CDR1 and CDR2 (germline): GTSNPN, SVGIG (reference sequence). There are 14 residues in the CDR3. The CDR3 is CAWRPSGEGGELFF. As DNA, the CDR3 is TGTGCCTGGCGACCTTCGGGCGAGGGCGGGGAGCTGTTTTTT.